The source of this TCR beta chain is a study of cytomegalovirus exposure and HLA in healthy donors listed by TCRdb under 2017. Context from the whole study: An earlier analysis of approximately 590 of the donors reported about 290 Gb of sequence data and some 120 million unique TCR beta sequences from some 180 million T cells. Around 300 gigabases of sequencing data and tens of millions of unique TCR sequences were included in an early release covering several hundred HLA-typed donors. A later analysis re-examined previously published TCR beta repertoires from several hundred donors and added high-resolution HLA genotyping to investigate patterns of TCR occurrence. The number of typed donors differed by locus: roughly 620-630 for A, B, C, DRB1 and DQB1; some 540 for DQA1; 606 for DPA1; and about 450 for DPB1. Using immunosequencing, the study profiled T cell repertoires from fewer than 850 subjects and related those repertoires to cytomegalovirus serostatus. To predict cytomegalovirus infection status, the study combined high-throughput TCR immunosequencing, statistical association of individual TCRs with disease status, and machine learning. Besides the first cohort of approximately 710 subjects, a separate validation cohort made up of 120 different subjects was used. The genetic ancestry cluster associated with self-reported Caucasian donors included about four fifths of the 300 to 450 genotyped donors. An earlier analysis of 500 to 750 of the donors applied high-throughput TCR beta sequencing to assess whether each TCR beta V gene segment acted as functional or pseudogenic. The later analysis used no new phenotypic data to find candidate immune exposures, relying instead on TCR beta sequences and their occurrence across donors. Across 300 to 500 genotyped donors of the cohort, an average of roughly 250,000 unique TCR beta nucleotide sequences per donor were sequenced, and roughly a sixth of those sequences were non-productive. Donor age, sex, ethnicity and CMV serostatus were compiled alongside the repertoire data. Because of strong linkage in the cohort, five DR-DQ haplotypes were treated as single units for association and clustering. HLA typing included class I and class II loci at four-digit resolution. A later genetic analysis took genome-wide SNP genotypes for 398 of the 666 donors and used that subset as a discovery cohort. All discovery cohort repertoires had been generated using a single sequencing platform. The study aimed to test whether signatures of past pathogen exposure could be identified by cataloging public T cell receptors. Broad study findings and their caveats: Most TCR sequences were seen in very few donors, while some public TCRs were found in many individuals. Compared with equally common non-associated chains, HLA-associated TCR beta chains in a later analysis were more clonally expanded and had lower generation probabilities. In both the original and validation cohorts, the classifier was reported to diagnose cytomegalovirus status with high specificity and sensitivity. Roughly uniform sequencing depth across donors was assumed in presence/absence analyses, although this assumption may not hold. Because counts were too low, roughly 18 rarely observed V segments, including chromosome 9 orphons, were left out of the earlier analysis of 500 to 750 of the donors. Because HLA typing was unavailable for some donors at each locus, only the typed subset was used in association tests. Because the 87-base-pair reads could not distinguish some IMGT-functional V segments, including TRBV6-2 and TRBV6-3, those segments were excluded. A total of fewer than 200 TCR beta chains were listed by the study as associated with cytomegalovirus. At a false discovery rate of 0.05, a later analysis linked 16,951 TCR beta sequences to specific HLA alleles. In vitro tests confirmed that a few of the cytomegalovirus-associated TCR beta chains recognize cytomegalovirus antigens. In a later analysis, several top co-occurrence clusters were reported to appear linked to parvovirus B19, influenza, CMV and Epstein-Barr virus. A later genetic analysis associated a missense DCLRE1C variant with V-gene and J-gene trimming of TCR beta chains, and an independent cohort replicated the association. Assigning TCR associations to individual alleles was difficult when HLA alleles, especially DR and DQ, strongly co-occurred. According to a later genetic analysis, donors in an Asian-associated ancestry cluster had fewer N-insertions in productive TCRs than the roughly 670-donor mean. In a later analysis, TCR association rates were found to vary across HLA loci, with the most associated TCRs seen for DRB1 alleles and the fewest for HLA-C alleles. A cluster of highly shared sequence variants was judged likely to be a technical artifact of the sequencing pipeline. Only TCR beta chains were sequenced in this cohort, and the absence of alpha or paired-chain data limited detectable features. Broadly in line with IMGT annotations, most TCR beta V segments showed up in productive rearrangements about 90% or about 30% of the time in an earlier analysis of roughly 590 of the donors. CMV serostatus was the only immune exposure information available for the cohort. The authors suggested that the approach could potentially be extended to other disease states and immunological phenotypes. Most CMV-associated TCR beta chains appeared to be HLA-restricted in a later analysis, and the HLA associations seemed to be driven largely by CMV exposure. Linkage disequilibrium might explain the correlated functional status among segregating V segments, but an unknown experimental factor could not be ruled out. A further reported finding was that TCR beta sequences accurately predicted the HLA-A and HLA-B alleles for most subjects in the first cohort.

A word on this clone: Its antigen has not been determined. The record has no base qualities; no much larger clone is one base away.

Library preparation used the immunoSEQ multiplex PCR assay. For the multiplex PCR, a mixture combining 60 forward primers for TCR Vbeta segments and 13 reverse primers for TCR Jbeta segments was used. The CDR3 region of rearranged TCR beta genes was amplified from genomic DNA with a multiplex PCR assay. On the Illumina HiSeq System, the amplified TCR beta libraries were sequenced as 87-base-pair reads. As for how the authors treated the data: In a later analysis, 70 million to 95 million unique TCR beta chains were counted across the approximately 670 repertoires, and roughly 10 million of these chains were shared by at least two donors. Raw reads were error-corrected and collapsed into unique sequences with a nearest-neighbor algorithm that merged closely related sequences to remove PCR and sequencing errors. To assign V, D and J gene segments, CDR3 sequences were aligned to IMGT reference sequences. For a sequence to be retained, at least a six-nucleotide match to both a V gene segment and a J gene segment was required. Rearrangements were classified as productive when the CDR3 lacked stop codons and remained in frame with V and J, and all other rearrangements were classified as non-productive. CDR3 was defined by IMGT convention, running from the second conserved V-encoded cysteine to the conserved J-encoded phenylalanine. The earlier analysis of about 610 of the donors excluded any sequence lacking an unambiguous match to a single V gene segment. In an earlier analysis of 587 of the donors, V segments were called functional above 56.7% productive rearrangements and were called segregating when the between-donor standard deviation exceeded 5%. A statistical classification framework was built for diagnosing cytomegalovirus status from the catalog of TCR beta chain sequences. V and J gene assignment, in a later analysis, came from comparing TCR nucleotide sequences with IMGT/GENE-DB human TR gene sequences. A later analysis assigned CDR3 sequences and most-parsimonious VDJ recombination scenarios with the TCRdist pipeline. A later analysis defined each TCR beta chain by its CDR3 amino acid sequence plus V-gene family, and excluded reads lacking a unique V-gene family. In a later analysis, 450 to 600 highly shared, low-generation-probability nucleotide sequences were removed to address suspected cross-contamination and a sequencing artifact. For each public chain, a later analysis derived a clonal expansion index from normalized ranks of inferred template counts within each repertoire. In a later analysis, generation probabilities were computed using a VDJ recombination model fitted to out-of-frame rearrangements, and the results were checked against IGoR. Hypergeometric tests were used in a later analysis to score TCR-TCR, TCR-HLA and TCR-CMV co-occurrence, with a repertoire-size bias correction applied to the TCR pairs. In a later analysis, false discovery rates were estimated by permuting HLA or CMV assignments 20 times. A later analysis grouped co-occurring TCRs with DBSCAN, adding TCRdist sequence similarity when clustering within HLA-allele-positive subsets. For co-occurrence clustering, repertoires with fewer than 30,000 or more than 120,000 public chains were excluded, along with five or six repertoires with anomalous nucleotide sharing. TCRdb obtained this table from immuneACCESS and retained in-frame rearrangements with V and J assigned. These tables miss some clones; where compared with another copy, unresolved V genes account for less than half of the shortfall, and the remainder is unexplained. V and J calls plus clone size are reproduced from that table; the DNA served to infer D and trimming. A total of under 200,000 clones appear in this sample, about four fifths of them only once. The ten largest account for around 0.97% of the sample.

The cohort was made up of roughly 670 healthy bone marrow donors. All cohort members were sampled while nominally healthy, although unrecorded immune exposures were likely present. The donor tested CMV seronegative and was one of the 352 seronegative cohort members. Each donor provided a peripheral blood sample, and peripheral blood mononuclear cells were used for TCR beta sequencing. Genomic DNA was extracted from the blood cell samples with the Qiagen DNeasy Blood Extraction Kit. Sequences MDHEN (CDR1) and SYDVKM (CDR2) are obtained from the germline V gene. The CDR3 holds 15 amino acids from the cysteine to the phenylalanine. The retained sequence is limited to the CDR3, 45 bases, with the frame set at the first base. Deletion took 4 bases off V and 2 bases off J, with a span of 13 bases between the germline ends.

Sequences were obtained from PBMCs. This sequence uses TRBV28 and TRBJ2-3; matching of 5 bases hints at TRBD2 as the D gene. The TCR sequence derives from a man aged 25 to 40 in good health and CMV-seronegative. Here is the DNA: TGTGCCAGCAGTTCCCCCGGGGAGCTCACAGATACGCAGTATTTT. It codes for CASSSPGELTDTQYF.